Listed here are 23 T cell receptor beta chains from one sample, sequenced in a study of prognosis after radiotherapy for stage I lung cancer. Two rounds of multiplex PCR amplified TCR beta CDR3 from genomic DNA. Used in first-round PCR were primers specific to each TRBV and TRBJ gene. TCRdb processed the multiplex PCR reads anew with MiXCR; each CDR3 protein has one entry. The profile covers roughly 24,000 distinct CDR3 sequences, with around two fifths appearing a single time and under 35% taken by the ten largest. The material was PBMCs, obtained before or after stereotactic body radiation therapy (not recorded which). All receptors come from a donor older than 45 with non-small cell lung cancer.

The rearrangement joins TRBV24-1 to TRBJ2-2; 11 bases map to TRBD2. After removal of 3 bases from V and 7 bases from J, the junction contained 18 bases not matched to a gene. CDR1 is KGHDR and CDR2 is SFDVKD in the germline V gene. The CDR3 is 20 residues long. CDR3 protein: CATSDAHTGELAGVDGELFF. DNA of the CDR3: TGTGCCACCAGTGATGCCCATACAGGTGAACTAGCGGGAGTTGACGGGGAGCTGTTTTTT.

J is TRBJ2-7 and V is TRBV28; 7 bases match TRBD1. The junction had 3 bases not matched to a gene; V was cut back by 5 bases and J by 5 bases. The CDR3 is made up of 12 amino acids. Germline assignment: CDR1 MDHEN and CDR2 SYDVKM. Written as DNA, the CDR3 is TGTGCCAGCAGTCCCGGACAGGACGAGCAGTACTTC. Protein: CASSPGQDEQYF.

Ten or more counts support this clonotype. The chain joins TRBV27 to TRBJ2-3, with TRBD2 identical over 9 bases. This CDR3 is built from 15 residues. Germline V CDR1 and CDR2: MNHEY, SMNVEV (reference sequence). Trimming took 6 bases from V and 5 from J; bases not matched to a gene: 9. CDR3: CASSPVAGALDTQYF. CDR3 DNA sequence: TGTGCCAGCAGCCCAGTAGCGGGAGCATTAGATACGCAGTATTTT.

Relative to its sample, this clonotype is medium-sized. The rearrangement uses TRBV5-1 and TRBJ1-2, with 9 bases aligning to TRBD1. Germline CDR1 SGHRS, CDR2 YFSETQ. This CDR3 has 15 amino acids. J was trimmed by 7 bases and V by 5 bases; bases with no gene match: 12. The CDR3, as DNA: TGCGCCAGCAGTGCAACAGGGGGCTCATTGTTTGGCTACACCTTC. Protein product: CASSATGGSLFGYTF.

Remarks on this clonotype: The junction shows a germline mismatch at one end, possibly a read error. The CDR3 is CASSEFPSYSSQPQHF. CDR3 nucleotides: TGTGCCAGCAGTGAGTTTCCGAGTTACAGCAGTCAGCCCCAGCATTTT. The chain couples TRBV6-1 to TRBJ1-5; D is unresolved. Germline V gene data show CDR1 as MNHNS and CDR2 as SASEGT. This CDR3 has 16 amino acids.

This clonotype was observed at least ten times. A clone one base away is much larger, so this may be a read error. The rearrangement joins TRBV6-1 to TRBJ2-1, with D unclear. In germline, CDR1 is MNHNS, CDR2 SASEGT. The V end lost 1 base, the J end lost 7 bases, and 14 bases lay between the germline ends. The CDR3 length is 15 residues. CDR3 DNA: TGTGCCAGCAGTGAAGAAGAGAGGAGTGTAAATGAGCAGTTCTTC. Translation: CASSEEERSVNEQFF.

Comment on this clonotype: The junction departs from germline at one end; a sequencing error may be responsible. This chain joins TRBV12-3 or TRBV12-4 and TRBJ1-5; 7 nucleotides align to TRBD1. There are 15 residues in the CDR3. In nucleotides, the CDR3 is TGTGCCAGCAGTGCGCTCGGGACAGTGAATCATCCCCAGCATTTT. Protein sequence: CASSALGTVNHPQHF.

Worth noting for this clonotype: A much larger clone lies one base from this, so it may be a read error. The gene calls are TRBV29-1 and TRBJ2-7, with D possibly matching TRBD1 (6 bases). V was clipped by 4 bases and J by 3 bases, with 16 bases between them. CDR1 is SQVTM, CDR2 ANQGSEA, per germline. The CDR3 is 14 residues long. CDR3 sequence (DNA): TGCAGCGTTGTAGTACTAGAGGGGGTCTACGAGCAGTACTTC. Translating it yields CSVVVLEGVYEQYF.

As to this clonotype: With a much larger clone just one base away, this may be a read error. This chain connects TRBV29-1 to TRBJ2-3; tentatively, D is TRBD1 (6 bases). V lost 6 bases and J 1 base, leaving 11 bases between the germline ends. The germline V gene encodes CDR1 SQVTM and CDR2 ANQGSEA. This CDR3 has 13 amino acids. This CDR3 is CSVRDIGTDTQYF. Here the CDR3 DNA reads TGCAGCGTCCGGGACATTGGCACAGATACGCAGTATTTT.

This clonotype was detected many times. The rearrangement uses TRBV20-1 and TRBJ1-1; 7 nucleotides match TRBD1. The germline V gene has CDR1 DFQATT and CDR2 SNEGSKA (reference sequence). CDR3 size: 13 residues. The V gene end was trimmed by 7 bases and the J gene end by 1 base; junction bases not matched to a gene: 6. The CDR3 loop reads CSVDRDQNTEAFF. The CDR3 DNA is TGCAGTGTCGACAGGGACCAGAACACTGAAGCTTTCTTT.

This clonotype has at least ten counts. This chain uses TRBV6-2 or TRBV6-3 with TRBJ1-1; D is uncertain. V was clipped by 3 bases and J by 1 base, with 6 bases between them. Germline CDR1 is MNHEY and CDR2 is SVGEGT. CDR3 length equals 13 residues. This CDR3 reads CASSYIGNTEAFF. In DNA, the CDR3 is TGTGCCAGCAGTTATATCGGGAACACTGAAGCTTTCTTT.

Within the sample, this clonotype is medium-sized. This chain links TRBV12-3 or TRBV12-4 with TRBJ2-1; D is unresolved. The CDR3 consists of 13 residues. Trimming took 6 bases from V and 7 from J, leaving 13 bases between them. The CDR3 coding sequence is TGTGCCAGCAGCCCACCTGTCGGGAATGAGCAGTTCTTC. This gives the protein CASSPPVGNEQFF.

The CDR3 region is CASAGGARTEAFF. Written as DNA, the CDR3 is TGTGCCAGTGCCGGGGGGGCGCGTACTGAAGCTTTCTTT. The rearrangement joins TRBV6-1 to TRBJ1-1; D may be TRBD1 (6 bases). Germline V CDR1 and CDR2: MNHNS, SASEGT. Trimming took 9 bases from V and 5 from J, leaving 16 bases between them. The CDR3 sequence is 13 residues long.

This clonotype came up many times. The chain combines TRBV2 with TRBJ1-6, with D tentatively TRBD1 (6 bases). CDR1 is SNHLY and CDR2 is FYNNEI in the germline V gene. The V end lost 7 bases, the J end lost 9 bases, and 16 bases lay between the germline ends. This CDR3 spans 14 amino acids. In DNA, the CDR3 is TGTGCCAGCACCGCGTACAGGGTGGGTTCACCCCTCCACTTT. Translating gives CASTAYRVGSPLHF.

The V gene is TRBV6-5, the J gene TRBJ1-1; D remains unclear. The CDR3 extends over 15 amino acids. Germline V lookup: CDR1 MNHEY, CDR2 SVGAGI. The ends were cut back, 2 bases at V and 0 bases at J, with 10 bases in the middle. For the CDR3, the DNA is TGTGCCAGCAGTTACCCTAGTGAGGTGAACACTGAAGCTTTCTTT. Its protein is CASSYPSEVNTEAFF.

This clonotype was recorded at least ten times. This chain joins TRBV6-2 or TRBV6-3 and TRBJ2-5; no clear D gene. Germline loops: CDR1 MNHEY, CDR2 SVGEGT. Between the trimmed V and J ends, which lost 4 bases and 2 bases, there was a span of 5 bases. This CDR3 spans 12 amino acids. CDR3 region: CASSFGQETQYF. DNA of the CDR3: TGTGCCAGCAGTTTTGGGCAAGAGACCCAGTACTTC.

At least ten counts were recorded for this clonotype. The chain couples TRBV19 to TRBJ2-3, with D perhaps being TRBD1 or TRBD2 (6 bases each). The CDR3 loop spans 14 amino acids. V was shortened by 3 bases and J by 6 bases, with 13 bases between the two germline ends. Germline V gene sequence: CDR1 LNHDA, CDR2 SQIVND (reference sequence). CDR3 coding DNA: TGTGCCAGTAGTATCCCCCGGGGGCTGGATACGCAGTATTTT. Translating gives CASSIPRGLDTQYF.

Relative to its sample, this clonotype is medium-sized. The chain uses TRBV30 and TRBJ2-2, with D possibly TRBD2 on 6 matching bases. This CDR3 is built from 14 residues. The germline V and J ends were trimmed by 1 base and 3 bases, with 9 bases remaining between them. Germline CDR1 reads GTSNPN; CDR2 reads SVGIG (reference sequence). Here the CDR3 reads CAWSGGVYTGELFF. In nucleotides, the CDR3 is TGTGCCTGGAGTGGGGGGGTGTACACCGGGGAGCTGTTTTTT.

The table lists this clonotype with many counts. The rearrangement joins TRBV19 to TRBJ1-1; the D gene is possibly TRBD1 (6 bases). CDR3 length equals 15 residues. The V end was cut by 5 bases, the J end by 2 bases, with 15 bases between. Germline CDR1 LNHDA, CDR2 SQIVND (reference sequence). The CDR3 region is CASSARDKSNTEAFF. The CDR3 DNA is TGTGCCAGTAGTGCTCGGGACAAGTCAAACACTGAAGCTTTCTTT.

This clonotype is medium-sized. This chain uses TRBV10-3 with TRBJ2-7; TRBD1 is a possible D gene (6 bases). The CDR3 is made up of 13 amino acids. V lost 5 bases and J 3 bases, leaving 11 bases between the germline ends. CDR1 and CDR2 (germline): ENHRY, SYGVKD. Here the CDR3 DNA reads TGTGCCATCAGTCGGGACATTAACTACGAGCAGTACTTC. Translated, it gives CAISRDINYEQYF.

This clonotype was detected ten times or more. The gene calls are TRBV6-1 and TRBJ2-3, with 9 bases aligning to TRBD2. Germline CDR1 MNHNS, CDR2 SASEGT. V was pared by 5 bases and J by 2 bases, with 5 bases of the junction left unmatched. This CDR3 has 15 residues. CDR3 loop: CASSNTSGSTDTQYF. CDR3 DNA: TGTGCCAGCAGTAATACTAGCGGGTCCACAGATACGCAGTATTTT.

A word on this clonotype: Since a much larger clone is just one base distant, this may be a read error. The J gene is TRBJ1-1, the V gene TRBV19, with TRBD1 as a possible D gene (6 bases). CDR3 size: 14 residues. CDR1 and CDR2 from the germline V gene are LNHDA and SQIVND (reference sequence). CDR3 sequence reads: CDSSIEGGTSEAFF. The CDR3 DNA follows: TGTGACAGTAGTATAGAGGGGGGCACGTCTGAAGCTTTCTTT. The full variable domain, rest sourced from reference TRBV19 and TRBJ1-1, is DGGITQSPKYLFRKEGQNVTLSCEQNLNHDAMYWYRQDPGQGLRLIYYSQIVNDFQKGDIAEGYSVSREKKESFPLTVTSAQKNPTAFYLCDSSIEGGTSEAFFGQGTRLTVV.

In its sample, this clonotype was seen many times. The V gene is TRBV20-1, the J gene TRBJ2-1, with a weak D call TRBD1 (5 bases). This CDR3 comprises 14 residues. The V and J ends lost 3 bases and 8 bases respectively, with 17 bases between them. CDR1 and CDR2 from the germline V gene are DFQATT and SNEGSKA (reference sequence). CDR3 region: CSASLGQWADEQFF. The CDR3 DNA reads TGCAGTGCTAGTCTCGGACAATGGGCGGATGAGCAGTTCTTC.